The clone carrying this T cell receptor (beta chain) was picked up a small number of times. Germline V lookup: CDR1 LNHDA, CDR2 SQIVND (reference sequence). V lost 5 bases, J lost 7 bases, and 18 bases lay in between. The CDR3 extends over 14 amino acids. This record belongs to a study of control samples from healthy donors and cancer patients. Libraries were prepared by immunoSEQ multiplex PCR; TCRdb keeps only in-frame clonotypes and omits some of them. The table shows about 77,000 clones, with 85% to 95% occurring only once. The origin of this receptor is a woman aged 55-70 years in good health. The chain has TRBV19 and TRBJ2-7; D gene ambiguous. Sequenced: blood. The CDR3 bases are TGTGCCAGTAGTCCGGCGTCCACCCTTGGGGAGCAGTACTTC. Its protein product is CASSPASTLGEQYF.